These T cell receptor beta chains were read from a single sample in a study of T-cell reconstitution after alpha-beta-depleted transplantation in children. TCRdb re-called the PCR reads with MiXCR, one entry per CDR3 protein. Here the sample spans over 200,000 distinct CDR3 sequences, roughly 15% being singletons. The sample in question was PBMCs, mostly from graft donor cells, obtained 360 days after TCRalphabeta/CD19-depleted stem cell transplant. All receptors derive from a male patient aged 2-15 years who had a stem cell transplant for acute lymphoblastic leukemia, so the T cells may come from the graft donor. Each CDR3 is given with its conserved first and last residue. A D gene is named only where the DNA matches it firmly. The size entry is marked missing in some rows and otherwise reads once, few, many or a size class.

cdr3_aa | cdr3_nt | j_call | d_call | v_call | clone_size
CSAPGGTGELFF | TGCAGTGCCCCCGGCGGAACCGGGGAGCTGTTTTTT | TRBJ2-2 | - | TRBV20-1 | -
CASSSKVYGYTF | TGTGCCAGCTCATCGAAAGTCTATGGCTACACCTTC | TRBJ1-2 | - | TRBV18 | -
CASSSRGRGNQPQHF | TGTGCCAGCAGCTCTCGGGGGCGAGGAAATCAGCCCCAGCATTTT | TRBJ1-5 | - | TRBV12-3/TRBV12-4 | -
CASSSTGPNTGELFF | TGTGCCAGCAGCTCTACGGGGCCCAACACCGGGGAGCTGTTTTTT | TRBJ2-2 | - | TRBV7-9 | -
CASSAATGKTYGYTF | TGTGCCAGCAGCGCCGCCACAGGAAAAACCTATGGCTACACCTTC | TRBJ1-2 | - | TRBV3-1 | -
CASSLLGRGPYEQYF | TGCGCCAGCAGCTTGTTGGGGCGGGGGCCCTACGAGCAGTACTTC | TRBJ2-7 | - | TRBV5-1 | many
CASSPPTGGQETQYF | TGTGCCAGCTCACCACCGACAGGGGGCCAGGAGACCCAGTACTTC | TRBJ2-5 | TRBD1 | TRBV18 | few
CASTLRQFGEQYF | TGTGCCAGCACCCTGAGACAGTTCGGTGAGCAGTACTTC | TRBJ2-7 | - | TRBV12-3/TRBV12-4 | -
CASSFWDSGLAGTFSYNEQFF | TGTGCCAGCAGCTTTTGGGATTCGGGACTAGCGGGCACCTTTTCCTACAATGAGCAGTTCTTC | TRBJ2-1 | TRBD2 | TRBV11-2 | few
CSVVAEETQYF | TGCAGCGTAGTAGCGGAAGAGACCCAGTACTTC | TRBJ2-5 | - | TRBV29-1 | -
CASSIRRILRDTGELFF | TGTGCCAGTAGTATTAGACGGATTCTTCGCGACACCGGGGAGCTGTTTTTT | TRBJ2-2 | - | TRBV19 | -
CASSLRLLTSSYNEQFF | TGTGCCAGCAGTTTGAGACTGCTTACGAGCTCCTACAATGAGCAGTTCTTC | TRBJ2-1 | - | TRBV12-3/TRBV12-4 | -
CASSLDSYMNTEAFF | TGTGCCAGCAGCCTGGACAGTTACATGAACACTGAAGCTTTCTTT | TRBJ1-1 | - | TRBV28 | few
CSVVSYEQYF | TGCAGCGTTGTTAGCTACGAGCAGTACTTC | TRBJ2-7 | - | TRBV29-1 | -
CASSLGVGTSYEQYF | TGCGCCAGCAGCTTGGGGGTAGGAACCTCCTACGAGCAGTACTTC | TRBJ2-7 | - | TRBV5-1 | -
CASSPGMDRDEKLFF | TGTGCCAGCAGCCCGGGGATGGACAGGGATGAAAAACTGTTTTTT | TRBJ1-4 | TRBD1 | TRBV5-5 | few
CASSLTGTGMNTEAFF | TGTGCCAGCAGTTTAACCGGGACAGGAATGAACACTGAAGCTTTCTTT | TRBJ1-1 | TRBD1 | TRBV12-3/TRBV12-4 | few
CASSRPGPGGRETQYF | TGTGCCAGCAGCCGCCCCGGGCCAGGGGGCCGGGAGACCCAGTACTTC | TRBJ2-5 | TRBD1 | TRBV3-1 | -
CASSFGGKEETQYF | TGCGCCAGCAGCTTCGGAGGGAAGGAAGAGACCCAGTACTTC | TRBJ2-5 | - | TRBV5-1 | few
CSARPDGYEQYF | TGCAGTGCTAGACCGGACGGGTACGAGCAGTACTTC | TRBJ2-7 | - | TRBV20-1 | -
CASSSPDRRAGGAYEQYF | TGTGCCAGCAGCTCCCCAGACCGCCGGGCAGGGGGCGCCTACGAGCAGTACTTC | TRBJ2-7 | TRBD1 | TRBV11-2 | -
CASSVGYFRDEQYF | TGTGCCAGCAGTGTAGGGTACTTTCGAGACGAGCAGTACTTC | TRBJ2-7 | - | TRBV25-1 | few
CASSDPTGGPGELFF | TGTGCCAGCAGTGACCCCACAGGGGGTCCCGGGGAGCTGTTTTTT | TRBJ2-2 | TRBD1 | TRBV2 | -
CASCHYLNAAGDNTGELFF | TGTGCCAGCTGTCATTATCTCAACGCGGCAGGGGATAACACCGGGGAGCTGTTTTTT | TRBJ2-2 | - | TRBV6-7 | -
CASSLDRGGTDTQYF | TGTGCCAGCAGCTTGGACAGGGGTGGCACAGATACGCAGTATTTT | TRBJ2-3 | TRBD1 | TRBV5-1 | many
CATSDRVGGELFF | TGTGCCACCAGTGATCGGGTTGGAGGGGAGCTGTTTTTT | TRBJ2-2 | - | TRBV24-1 | few